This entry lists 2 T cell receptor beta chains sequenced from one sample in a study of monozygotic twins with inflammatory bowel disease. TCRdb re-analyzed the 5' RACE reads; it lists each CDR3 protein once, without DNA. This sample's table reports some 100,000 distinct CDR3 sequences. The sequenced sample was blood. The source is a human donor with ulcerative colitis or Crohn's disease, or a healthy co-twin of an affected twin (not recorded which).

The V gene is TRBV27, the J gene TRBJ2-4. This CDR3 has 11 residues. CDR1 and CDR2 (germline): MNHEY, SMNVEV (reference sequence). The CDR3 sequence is CASSFISRRDF.

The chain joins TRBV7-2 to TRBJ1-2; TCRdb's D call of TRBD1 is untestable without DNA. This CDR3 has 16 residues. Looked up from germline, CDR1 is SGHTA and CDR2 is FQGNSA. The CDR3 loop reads CASSLRAGELIYGYTF.